The table lists the clone carrying this T cell receptor (beta chain) with many counts. Its target is not known. These data belong to a study of metastatic and nonmetastatic thyroid tumors. Looking at the study overall: From malignant and benign thyroid patients, repertoires in blood and in tumor or nodule tissue were compared. The study's findings and limits: Within blood and tumor, benign nodules reportedly had significantly lower TCR beta diversity than malignant thyroid tumors did.

Methods used by the authors: What underpinned the distant-metastasis classifier for papillary thyroid cancer was the set of CDR3 differences across clinicopathological groups. Through MiXCR, TCRdb re-clonotyped the PCR reads. The authors' filters were not applied to this entry. The top ten hold 7.5% to 8.5% of the sample, which has some 14,000 clones, 23% seen once. V lost 5 bases, J lost 6 bases, and 12 bases stayed unmatched. In germline, CDR1 is DFQATT, CDR2 SNEGSKA (reference sequence). The CDR3 is 15 amino acids. All patients were treatment-naive before thyroid surgery. V is TRBV20-1 and J is TRBJ2-5; TRBD2 agrees at 10 bases. The specimen was blood. The sequence came from a female donor with papillary thyroid cancer or a benign thyroid nodule (not recorded which). Some clones in this sample may be carry-over from other donors' samples. CDR3 sequence: CSAPGPSGSRKTQYF. CDR3 nucleotides: TGCAGTGCTCCCGGCCCTAGCGGGAGTAGGAAGACCCAGTACTTC.